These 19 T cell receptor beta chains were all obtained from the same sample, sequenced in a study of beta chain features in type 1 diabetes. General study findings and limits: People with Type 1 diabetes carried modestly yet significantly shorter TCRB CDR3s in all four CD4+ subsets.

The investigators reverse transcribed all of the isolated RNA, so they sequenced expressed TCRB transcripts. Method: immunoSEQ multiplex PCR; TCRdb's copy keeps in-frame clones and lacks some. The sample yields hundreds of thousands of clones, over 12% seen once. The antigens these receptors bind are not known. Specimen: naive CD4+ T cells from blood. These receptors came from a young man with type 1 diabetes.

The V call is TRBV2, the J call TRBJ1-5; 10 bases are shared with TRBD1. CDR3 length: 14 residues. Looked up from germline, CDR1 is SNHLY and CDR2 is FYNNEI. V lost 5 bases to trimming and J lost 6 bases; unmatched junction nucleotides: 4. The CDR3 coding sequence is TGTGCCAGCAGTCGACAGGGGGCAGGTCAGCCCCAGCATTTT. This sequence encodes CASSRQGAGQPQHF. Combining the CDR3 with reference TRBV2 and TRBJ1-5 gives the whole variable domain EPEVTQTPSHQVTQMGQEVILRCVPISNHLYFYWYRQILGQKVEFLVSFYNNEISEKSEIFDDQFSVERPDGSNFTLKIRSTKLEDSAMYFCASSRQGAGQPQHFGDGTRLSIL.

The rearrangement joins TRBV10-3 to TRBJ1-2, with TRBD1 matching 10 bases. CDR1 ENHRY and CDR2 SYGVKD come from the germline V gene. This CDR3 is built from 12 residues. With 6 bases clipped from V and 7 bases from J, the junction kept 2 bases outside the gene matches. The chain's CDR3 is CAIRTGGSGYTF. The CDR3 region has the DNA TGTGCCATCAGGACAGGGGGCTCTGGCTACACCTTC.

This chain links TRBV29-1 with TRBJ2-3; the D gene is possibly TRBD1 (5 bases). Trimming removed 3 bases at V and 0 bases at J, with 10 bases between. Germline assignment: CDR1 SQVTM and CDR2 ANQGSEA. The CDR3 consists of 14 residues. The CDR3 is CSVEGRPSTDTQYF. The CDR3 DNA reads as TGCAGCGTTGAGGGGCGGCCTAGCACAGATACGCAGTATTTT.

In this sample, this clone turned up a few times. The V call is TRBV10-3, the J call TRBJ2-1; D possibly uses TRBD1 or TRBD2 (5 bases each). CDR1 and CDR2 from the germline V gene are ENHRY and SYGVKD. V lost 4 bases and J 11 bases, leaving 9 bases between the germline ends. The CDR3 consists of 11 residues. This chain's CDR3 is CAISGGTQQFF. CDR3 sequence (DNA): TGTGCCATCAGTGGTGGGACCCAGCAGTTCTTC.

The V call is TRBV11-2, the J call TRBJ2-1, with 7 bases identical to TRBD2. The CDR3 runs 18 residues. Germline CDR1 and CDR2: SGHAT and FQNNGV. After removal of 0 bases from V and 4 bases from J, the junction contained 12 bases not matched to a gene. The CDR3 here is CASSLDLVRAGDYNEQFF. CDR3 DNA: TGTGCCAGCAGCTTAGATTTGGTCAGGGCGGGGGATTACAATGAGCAGTTCTTC.

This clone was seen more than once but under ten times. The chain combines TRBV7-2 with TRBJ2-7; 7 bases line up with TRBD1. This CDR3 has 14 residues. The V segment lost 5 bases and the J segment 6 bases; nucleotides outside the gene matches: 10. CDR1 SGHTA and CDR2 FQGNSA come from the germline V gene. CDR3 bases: TGTGCCAGCAGCCCTACAGGGGAGCGGCCCGAGCAGTACTTC. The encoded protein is CASSPTGERPEQYF. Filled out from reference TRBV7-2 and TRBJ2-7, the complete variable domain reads GAGVSQSPSNKVTEKGKDVELRCDPISGHTALYWYRQSLGQGLEFLIYFQGNSAPDKSGLPSDRFSAERTGGSVSTLTIQRTQQEDSAVYLCASSPTGERPEQYFGPGTRLTVT.

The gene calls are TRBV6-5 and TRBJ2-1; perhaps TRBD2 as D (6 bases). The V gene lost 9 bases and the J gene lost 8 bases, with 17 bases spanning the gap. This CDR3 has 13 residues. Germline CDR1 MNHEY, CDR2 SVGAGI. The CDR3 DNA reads TGTGCCAGTTGGAGGGCGGGAACGGATGAGCAGTTCTTC. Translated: CASWRAGTDEQFF.

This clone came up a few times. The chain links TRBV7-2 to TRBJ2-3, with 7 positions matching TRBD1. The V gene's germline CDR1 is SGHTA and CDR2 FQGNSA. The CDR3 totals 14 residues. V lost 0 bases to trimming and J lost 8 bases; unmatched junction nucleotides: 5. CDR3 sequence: CASSLARDRVTQYF. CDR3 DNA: TGTGCCAGCAGCTTAGCGCGTGACAGGGTTACGCAGTATTTT.

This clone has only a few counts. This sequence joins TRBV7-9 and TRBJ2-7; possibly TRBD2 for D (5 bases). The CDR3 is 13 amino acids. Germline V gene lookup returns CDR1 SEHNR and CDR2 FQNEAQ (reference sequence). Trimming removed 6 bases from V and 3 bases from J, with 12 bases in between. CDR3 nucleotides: TGTGCCAGCAGAAGCACGGGAATCTACGAGCAGTACTTC. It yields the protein CASRSTGIYEQYF.

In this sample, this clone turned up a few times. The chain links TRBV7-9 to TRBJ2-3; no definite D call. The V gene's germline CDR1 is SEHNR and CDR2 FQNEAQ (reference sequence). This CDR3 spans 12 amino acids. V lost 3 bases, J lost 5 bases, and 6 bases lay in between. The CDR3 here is CASSFNGDTQYF. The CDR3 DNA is TGTGCCAGCAGCTTCAACGGAGATACGCAGTATTTT.

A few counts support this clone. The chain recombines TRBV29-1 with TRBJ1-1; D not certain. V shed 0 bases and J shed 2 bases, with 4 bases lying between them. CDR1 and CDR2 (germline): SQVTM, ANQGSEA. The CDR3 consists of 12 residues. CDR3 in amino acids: CSVEDINTEAFF. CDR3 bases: TGCAGCGTTGAAGATATCAACACTGAAGCTTTCTTT.

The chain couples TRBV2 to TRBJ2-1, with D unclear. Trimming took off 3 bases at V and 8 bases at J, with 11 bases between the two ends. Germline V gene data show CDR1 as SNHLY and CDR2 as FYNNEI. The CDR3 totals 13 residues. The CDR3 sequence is CASSEGRQYEQFF. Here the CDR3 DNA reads TGTGCCAGCAGTGAGGGCAGGCAATATGAGCAGTTCTTC.

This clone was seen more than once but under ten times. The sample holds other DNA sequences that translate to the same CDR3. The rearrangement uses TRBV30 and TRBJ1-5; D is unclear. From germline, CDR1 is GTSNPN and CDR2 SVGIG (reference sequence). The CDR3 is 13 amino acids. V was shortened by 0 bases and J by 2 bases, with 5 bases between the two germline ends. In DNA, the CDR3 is TGTGCCTGGAGTGTCGAAGGCAATCAGCCCCAGCATTTT. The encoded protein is CAWSVEGNQPQHF.

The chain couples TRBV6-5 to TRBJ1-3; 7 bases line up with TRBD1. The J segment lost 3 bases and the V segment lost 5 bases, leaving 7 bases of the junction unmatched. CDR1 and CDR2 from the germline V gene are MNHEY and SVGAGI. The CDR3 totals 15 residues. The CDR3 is CASSRQGRFGNTIYF. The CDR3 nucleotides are TGTGCCAGCAGTCGACAGGGTCGGTTTGGAAACACCATATATTTT.

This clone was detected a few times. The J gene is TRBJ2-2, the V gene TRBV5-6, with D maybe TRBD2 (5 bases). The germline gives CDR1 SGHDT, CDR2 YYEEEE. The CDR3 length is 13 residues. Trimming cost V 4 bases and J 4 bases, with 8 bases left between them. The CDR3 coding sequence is TGTGCCAGCAGCGCGGGTAGCACCGGGGAGCTGTTTTTT. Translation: CASSAGSTGELFF.

CDR3 in DNA: TGTGCCAGCAGTTCAAGTGACAGGGGTTACAATGAGCAGTTCTTC. Protein product: CASSSSDRGYNEQFF. The chain joins TRBV6-4 to TRBJ2-1; TRBD1 aligns across 8 bases. The CDR3 is 15 residues long. Germline V gene lookup returns CDR1 MRHNA and CDR2 SNTAGT. V was pared by 5 bases and J by 4 bases, with 7 bases of the junction left unmatched.

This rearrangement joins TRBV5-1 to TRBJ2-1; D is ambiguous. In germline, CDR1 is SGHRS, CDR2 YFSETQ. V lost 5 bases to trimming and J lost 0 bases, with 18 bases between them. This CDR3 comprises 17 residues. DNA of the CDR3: TGCGCCAGCAGTCTGCTTGACACTACGAGCTCCTACAATGAGCAGTTCTTC. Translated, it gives CASSLLDTTSSYNEQFF.

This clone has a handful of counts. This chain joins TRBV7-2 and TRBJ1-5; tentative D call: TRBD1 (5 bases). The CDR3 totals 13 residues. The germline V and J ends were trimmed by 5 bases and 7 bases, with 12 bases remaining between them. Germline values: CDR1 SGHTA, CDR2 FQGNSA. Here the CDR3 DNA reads TGTGCCAGCAGCCTCGGGGCGAGCCAGCCCCAGCATTTT. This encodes CASSLGASQPQHF.

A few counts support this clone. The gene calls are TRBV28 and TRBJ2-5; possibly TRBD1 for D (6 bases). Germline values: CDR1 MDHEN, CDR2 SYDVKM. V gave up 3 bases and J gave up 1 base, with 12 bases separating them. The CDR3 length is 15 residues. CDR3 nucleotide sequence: TGTGCCAGCAGTTTTCCAGGGGACCTCCAAGAGACCCAGTACTTC. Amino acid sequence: CASSFPGDLQETQYF.